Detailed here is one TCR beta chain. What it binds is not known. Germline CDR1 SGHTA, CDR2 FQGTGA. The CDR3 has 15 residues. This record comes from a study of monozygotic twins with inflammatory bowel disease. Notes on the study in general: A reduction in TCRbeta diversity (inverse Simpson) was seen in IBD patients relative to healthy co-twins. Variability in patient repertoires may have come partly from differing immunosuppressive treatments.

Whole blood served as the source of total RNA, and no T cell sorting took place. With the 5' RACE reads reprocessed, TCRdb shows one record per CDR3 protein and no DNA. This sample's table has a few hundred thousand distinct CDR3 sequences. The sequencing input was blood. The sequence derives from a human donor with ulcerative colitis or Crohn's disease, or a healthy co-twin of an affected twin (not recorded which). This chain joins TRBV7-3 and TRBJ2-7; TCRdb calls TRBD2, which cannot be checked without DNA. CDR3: CASSLEGLAGGEQYF.